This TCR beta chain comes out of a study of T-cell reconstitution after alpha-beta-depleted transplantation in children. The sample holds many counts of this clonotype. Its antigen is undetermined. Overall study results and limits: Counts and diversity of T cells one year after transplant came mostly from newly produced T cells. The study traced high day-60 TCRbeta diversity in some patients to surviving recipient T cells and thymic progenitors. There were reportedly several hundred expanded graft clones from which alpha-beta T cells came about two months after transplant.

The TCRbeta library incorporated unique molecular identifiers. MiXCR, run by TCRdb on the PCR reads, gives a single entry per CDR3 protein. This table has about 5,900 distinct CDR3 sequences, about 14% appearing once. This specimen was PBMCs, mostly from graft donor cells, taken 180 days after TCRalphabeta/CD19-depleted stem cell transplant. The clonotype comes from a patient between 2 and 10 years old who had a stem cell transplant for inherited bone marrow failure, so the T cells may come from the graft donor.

The CDR3 reads CSVASGRGSYNEQFF. The CDR3 DNA reads as TGCAGCGTTGCGAGCGGGAGGGGGTCCTACAATGAGCAGTTCTTC. The chain carries TRBV29-1 and TRBJ2-1; 10 bases map to TRBD2. CDR1 and CDR2 (germline): SQVTM, ANQGSEA. The J segment lost 1 base and the V segment lost 4 bases, leaving 4 bases of the junction unmatched. The CDR3 is 15 residues long.